The next 21 T cell receptor beta chains were all read from a single sample in a study of OX40 agonist ivuxolimab in advanced cancers. TCRdb keeps only in-frame clones here, not all; method: immunoSEQ multiplex PCR. The sample has 55,000 to 70,000 clones; roughly 80% are singletons. Sequencing used CD4+ or CD8+ T cells sorted from blood, obtained in a trial of the OX40 agonist ivuxolimab. Every receptor here comes from an adult with an advanced solid tumor such as melanoma, head and neck, liver or kidney cancer.

This clone was detected once. V usage is TRBV5-4 and J usage is TRBJ2-2; possibly TRBD2 for D (7 bases). Germline values: CDR1 SGHNT, CDR2 YYREEE (reference sequence). Trimming took 0 bases from V and 4 from J, leaving 13 bases between them. CDR3 size: 16 residues. The CDR3 here is CASSLDGGGPTGELFF. CDR3 bases: TGTGCCAGCAGCTTGGATGGCGGGGGCCCCACCGGGGAGCTGTTTTTT.

This clone has just a few counts. DNA of the CDR3: TGTGCCAGTAGTGTCCGACTAGCGGGACTCTACAATGAGCAGTTCTTC. Its protein is CASSVRLAGLYNEQFF. The V and J genes are TRBV19 and TRBJ2-1; 11 nucleotides line up with TRBD2. J gave up 3 bases and V 5 bases, and 6 bases lay outside the gene matches. This CDR3 region has 16 residues. CDR1 is LNHDA, CDR2 SQIVND, per germline (reference sequence).

The chain employs TRBV2 and TRBJ2-5; no reliable D call. Germline lookup yields CDR1 SNHLY and CDR2 FYNNEI. The CDR3 contains 13 residues. Trimming shortened V by 4 bases and J by 5 bases, and 11 bases separated the two germline ends. The CDR3 DNA sequence: TGTGCCAGCAGTGGGGGTCGCGCGGAGACCCAGTACTTC. Its translation is CASSGGRAETQYF.

The genes are TRBV19 and TRBJ2-6; no reliable D call. V lost 5 bases, J lost 0 bases, and 5 bases lay in between. Germline CDR1 reads LNHDA; CDR2 reads SQIVND (reference sequence). CDR3 length equals 14 residues. The CDR3 is CASSRLSGANVLTF. In DNA, the CDR3 is TGTGCCAGTAGTCGGCTCTCTGGGGCCAACGTCCTGACTTTC.

This chain connects TRBV5-8 to TRBJ2-3; 12 bases match TRBD2. The germline V gene encodes CDR1 SGHTS and CDR2 YDEGEE. V trimming: 4 bases; J trimming: 6 bases; junction bases outside the gene matches: 6. This CDR3 spans 15 amino acids. The CDR3 nucleotides are TGTGCCAGCAGCCCAGGACTAGCGGGGCGTGATACGCAGTATTTT. Its translation: CASSPGLAGRDTQYF.

The J gene is TRBJ2-7, the V gene TRBV11-2; D uncertain. Germline V gene lookup returns CDR1 SGHAT and CDR2 FQNNGV. Trimming took off 0 bases at V and 3 bases at J, with 9 bases between the two ends. CDR3 length: 14 residues. The CDR3 nucleotides are TGTGCCAGCAGCTTAGATGTGGACGGCTACGAGCAGTACTTC. Encoded protein: CASSLDVDGYEQYF.

The V and J genes are TRBV10-3 and TRBJ1-1; no reliable D call. The CDR3 spans 13 residues. Germline CDR1 is ENHRY and CDR2 is SYGVKD. V lost 2 bases to trimming and J lost 1 base, with 5 bases between them. DNA of the CDR3: TGTGCCATCAGTGAGAAAGAGAACACTGAAGCTTTCTTT. This gives the protein CAISEKENTEAFF.

V usage is TRBV14 and J usage is TRBJ1-2; the D is unclear. There are 16 residues in the CDR3. The germline V and J ends were trimmed by 1 base and 0 bases, with 12 bases remaining between them. Germline V CDR1 and CDR2: SGHDN, FVKESK. As DNA, the CDR3 is TGTGCCAGCAGCCAAGGAGCGGCTACCACTAACTATGGCTACACCTTC. It encodes CASSQGAATTNYGYTF.

This chain links TRBV19 with TRBJ1-1, with D possibly matching TRBD1 (5 bases). Trimming took 10 bases from V and 4 from J, leaving 19 bases between them. The germline V gene encodes CDR1 LNHDA and CDR2 SQIVND (reference sequence). The CDR3 covers 14 residues. The CDR3 region has the DNA TGTGCCACTCAGTTCGGGGGGGTGGGCACTGAAGCTTTCTTT. It codes for CATQFGGVGTEAFF.

CDR3 protein: CASSLDDSGLSYEQYF. The CDR3 coding sequence is TGTGCCAGCAGCTTAGATGATAGCGGGCTATCCTACGAGCAGTACTTC. The rearrangement uses TRBV7-2 and TRBJ2-7; 7 nucleotides align to TRBD2. Looked up from germline, CDR1 is SGHTA and CDR2 is FQGNSA. This CDR3 region has 16 residues. V trimming: 1 base; J trimming: 1 base; junction bases outside the gene matches: 7. Based on the CDR3 plus reference TRBV7-2 and TRBJ2-7, the full variable domain is GAGVSQSPSNKVTEKGKDVELRCDPISGHTALYWYRQSLGQGLEFLIYFQGNSAPDKSGLPSDRFSAERTGGSVSTLTIQRTQQEDSAVYLCASSLDDSGLSYEQYFGPGTRLTVT.

This chain uses TRBV7-6 with TRBJ1-5; D not certain. V gave up 5 bases and J gave up 5 bases, with 7 bases separating them. The length of the CDR3 is 12 residues. From germline, CDR1 is SGHVS and CDR2 FNYEAQ. The CDR3 coding sequence is TGTGCCAGCAGCCACCTGGATCAGCCCCAGCATTTT. This translates into CASSHLDQPQHF.

The chain uses TRBV19 and TRBJ2-2; D possibly corresponds to TRBD1 (6 bases). CDR1 is LNHDA, CDR2 SQIVND, per germline (reference sequence). The CDR3 runs 17 residues. V lost 1 base, J lost 4 bases, and 16 bases lay in between. CDR3 coding DNA: TGTGCCAGTAGTATAGGTCATTTTTCAGGGGCCACCGGGGAGCTGTTTTTT. This codes for CASSIGHFSGATGELFF. Full variable domain (missing parts from reference TRBV19 and TRBJ2-2): DGGITQSPKYLFRKEGQNVTLSCEQNLNHDAMYWYRQDPGQGLRLIYYSQIVNDFQKGDIAEGYSVSREKKESFPLTVTSAQKNPTAFYLCASSIGHFSGATGELFFGEGSRLTVL.

This clone occurred a few times. V is TRBV6-5 and J is TRBJ1-1; D perhaps matches TRBD1 (6 bases). The CDR3 runs 13 residues. V was pared by 6 bases and J by 1 base, with 9 bases between. Germline V gene lookup returns CDR1 MNHEY and CDR2 SVGAGI. CDR3 coding DNA: TGTGCCAGCAGGGACAGAAGGAACACTGAAGCTTTCTTT. This codes for CASRDRRNTEAFF.

This chain links TRBV5-4 with TRBJ2-2, with 13 bases lining up with TRBD2. Germline CDR1 reads SGHNT; CDR2 reads YYREEE (reference sequence). V lost 4 bases to trimming and J lost 2 bases; unmatched junction nucleotides: 8. The CDR3 runs to 18 residues. The CDR3 protein is CASSRPGLAGPNTGELFF. In DNA form, the CDR3 reads TGTGCCAGCAGCAGACCGGGACTAGCGGGACCTAACACCGGGGAGCTGTTTTTT.

This clone has a single count. The rearrangement links TRBV7-8 to TRBJ2-5, with D possibly being TRBD2 (7 bases). Near its end, the DNA agrees better with TRBJ2-7, so the J call may be wrong. The CDR3 loop spans 17 amino acids. Per the germline V gene, CDR1 is SGHVS and CDR2 is FQNEAQ. CDR3 DNA sequence: TGTGCCAGCAGCTTAGGGGGGCTAGCGGACGTCTCCTACGAGCAGTACTTC. Its translation is CASSLGGLADVSYEQYF.

The chain links TRBV6-6 to TRBJ1-6, with D possibly being TRBD1 (6 bases). Germline V gives CDR1 MNHNY, CDR2 SVGAGI (reference sequence). Trimming stripped 2 bases from V and 9 bases from J, with 14 bases between. This CDR3 spans 15 amino acids. This chain's CDR3 is CASSYGHSDSSPLHF. The DNA for the CDR3 is TGTGCCAGCAGTTACGGACACTCGGACAGTTCACCCCTCCACTTT.

V usage is TRBV6-1 and J usage is TRBJ2-7; 7 bases line up with TRBD1. The V gene's germline CDR1 is MNHNS and CDR2 SASEGT. This CDR3 is 13 amino acids long. V gave up 4 bases and J gave up 2 bases; unmatched junction bases: 2. The CDR3 spells CASSAGQPYEQYV. The CDR3 nucleotides read TGTGCCAGCAGTGCGGGACAGCCCTACGAGCAGTACGTC.

The chain links TRBV4-2 to TRBJ1-5, with 7 bases aligning to TRBD1. From germline, CDR1 is LGHNA and CDR2 YNFKEQ. The V segment lost 1 base and the J segment 1 base; nucleotides outside the gene matches: 4. This CDR3 region has 16 residues. DNA of the CDR3: TGTGCCAGCAGCCAAGGGACAGGCTTAAGCAATCAGCCCCAGCATTTT. It translates to CASSQGTGLSNQPQHF.

This clone came up a few times. This specimen includes other DNA sequences encoding the same CDR3. The J gene is TRBJ1-4, the V gene TRBV6-1; tentative D call: TRBD1 (6 bases). In germline, CDR1 is MNHNS, CDR2 SASEGT. There are 15 residues in the CDR3. With 3 bases removed from V and 7 bases from J, the gap between germline ends came to 15 bases. The CDR3 coding sequence is TGTGCCAGCAGTGAGCCCAGGGGAAGGGGTGAAAAACTGTTTTTT. Encoded protein: CASSEPRGRGEKLFF.

This chain links TRBV27 with TRBJ1-6; D may be TRBD1 (5 bases). V was trimmed by 2 bases and J by 4 bases, leaving 12 bases between them. CDR3 length equals 16 residues. Germline V gene data show CDR1 as MNHEY and CDR2 as SMNVEV (reference sequence). The CDR3 here is CASSLRDGDYNSPLHF. The CDR3 bases are TGTGCCAGCAGTTTACGGGACGGTGATTATAATTCACCCCTCCACTTT.

The chain employs TRBV6-1 and TRBJ2-7; no firm D call. The CDR3 covers 11 residues. V shed 2 bases and J shed 6 bases, with 5 bases lying between them. Per the germline V gene, CDR1 is MNHNS and CDR2 is SASEGT. CDR3 DNA: TGTGCCAGCAGTGAATGGTCCGAGCAGTACTTC. This sequence encodes CASSEWSEQYF.